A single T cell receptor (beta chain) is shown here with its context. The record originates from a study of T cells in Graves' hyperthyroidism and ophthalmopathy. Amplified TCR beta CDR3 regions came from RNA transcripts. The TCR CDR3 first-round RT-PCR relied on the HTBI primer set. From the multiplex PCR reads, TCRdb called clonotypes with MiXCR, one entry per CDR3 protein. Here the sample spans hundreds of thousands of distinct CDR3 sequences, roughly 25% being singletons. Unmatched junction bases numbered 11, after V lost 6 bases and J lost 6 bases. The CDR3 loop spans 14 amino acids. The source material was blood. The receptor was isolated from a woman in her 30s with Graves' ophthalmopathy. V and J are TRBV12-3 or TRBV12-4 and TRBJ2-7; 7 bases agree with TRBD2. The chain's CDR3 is CASSWTRDRIEQYF. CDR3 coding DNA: TGTGCCAGCAGCTGGACTAGGGATAGGATCGAGCAGTACTTC.